This TCR beta chain was sequenced in a study of blood T cell repertoires in COVID-19. In the study overall: T cells, B-cell-depleted T cells, or PBMCs provided the cDNA or gDNA that served as material.

Participants spanned ages about 18 to 90 years and resided in 20 to 30 US areas. Assignment of participants to cohorts was predicated upon participant-reported clinical history. The CDR3 contains 13 residues. Trimming removed 4 bases from V and 7 bases from J, with 13 bases in between. Germline CDR1 and CDR2: SEHNR and FQNEAQ (reference sequence). Original analysis: It was from reference gene primer amplification that nucleated cell counts were estimated. The data were produced by immunoSEQ multiplex PCR, yet TCRdb's version contains in-frame clones alone and is incomplete. That table furnishes V, J and clone size, whereas the DNA furnished D and trimming. The table lists approximately 200,000 clones, 80% of them singletons.

The rearrangement links TRBV7-9 to TRBJ1-2; tentative D call: TRBD1 (5 bases). This TCR came from a woman in her thirties or forties with acute COVID-19. The sample was PBMCs or T cells enriched from blood (not recorded which). The CDR3 protein is CASSSFTGSGYTF. DNA for the CDR3: TGTGCCAGCAGCTCCTTTACAGGAAGTGGCTACACCTTC.